These 10 T cell receptor beta chains were all obtained from the same sample, sequenced in a study of blood T cell repertoires in COVID-19. The assay was immunoSEQ multiplex PCR, and TCRdb's table has in-frame clones only and misses some. The sample includes roughly 73,000 clones, approximately 78% of them seen just once. Sequenced: peripheral blood. These TCRs come from a human donor in a cohort sampled during active COVID-19.

The J gene is TRBJ2-7, the V gene TRBV11-2; tentatively, D is TRBD1 (5 bases). V lost 0 bases to trimming and J lost 6 bases, with 12 bases between them. Per germline, CDR1 SGHAT and CDR2 FQNNGV. CDR3 length: 14 residues. In nucleotides, the CDR3 is TGTGCCAGCAGCTTAGAGCAGGGAAGGGGCGAGCAGTACTTC. The encoded protein is CASSLEQGRGEQYF. The variable domain in full, with the rest retrieved from reference TRBV11-2 and TRBJ2-7, is EAGVAQSPRYKIIEKRQSVAFWCNPISGHATLYWYQQILGQGPKLLIQFQNNGVVDDSQLPKDRFSAERLKGVDSTLKIQPAKLEDSAVYLCASSLEQGRGEQYFGPGTRLTVT.

This chain joins TRBV6-6 and TRBJ1-5; no definite D call. There are 14 residues in the CDR3. Per germline, CDR1 MNHNY and CDR2 SVGAGI (reference sequence). V dropped 4 bases and J dropped 1 base, with 8 bases sitting between them. The DNA for the CDR3 is TGTGCCAGCAGTTTCGCGTCGAGCAATCAGCCCCAGCATTTT. It yields the protein CASSFASSNQPQHF.

This clone turned up a few times. The chain recombines TRBV6-1 with TRBJ1-2; D might be TRBD1 (5 bases). The CDR3 length is 15 residues. The V end was cut by 2 bases, the J end by 4 bases, with 14 bases between. Germline CDR1 reads MNHNS; CDR2 reads SASEGT. The CDR3 sequence: CASSERGGGAYGYTF. The CDR3 DNA reads as TGTGCCAGCAGTGAAAGGGGCGGTGGTGCCTATGGCTACACCTTC.

With regard to this clone: Other DNA sequences in the sample encode the same CDR3. V usage is TRBV19 and J usage is TRBJ2-7; 8 bases line up with TRBD2. Germline assignment: CDR1 LNHDA and CDR2 SQIVND (reference sequence). CDR3 length: 14 residues. With 3 bases clipped from V and 3 bases from J, the junction kept 4 bases outside the gene matches. CDR3 residues: CASSISGTSYEQYF. CDR3 sequence (DNA): TGTGCCAGTAGTATTAGCGGGACCAGCTACGAGCAGTACTTC.

J is TRBJ2-1 and V is TRBV6-5; 12 bases agree with TRBD2. The CDR3 spans 15 residues. In germline, CDR1 is MNHEY, CDR2 SVGAGI. V lost 6 bases to trimming and J lost 7 bases; unmatched junction nucleotides: 7. This chain's CDR3 is CASRPGLAGRNEQFF. In DNA form, the CDR3 reads TGTGCCAGCAGACCCGGACTAGCGGGAAGGAATGAGCAGTTCTTC.

The chain carries TRBV7-8 and TRBJ2-5; 13 bases align to TRBD2. Germline CDR1 is SGHVS and CDR2 is FQNEAQ. V lost 3 bases to trimming and J lost 3 bases; unmatched junction nucleotides: 4. The CDR3 totals 16 residues. In nucleotides, the CDR3 is TGTGCCAGCAGCTTCGTTGGACTAGCGGGAGAAGAGACCCAGTACTTC. Its translation is CASSFVGLAGEETQYF.

The V gene is TRBV18, the J gene TRBJ2-7, with D possibly being TRBD2 (6 bases). V gave up 3 bases and J gave up 1 base, with 7 bases separating them. This CDR3 comprises 13 residues. Germline CDR1 and CDR2: KGHSH and LQKENI. As DNA, the CDR3 is TGTGCCAGCTCACCGGAGGGGTCCTACGAGCAGTACTTC. Protein: CASSPEGSYEQYF.

The chain joins TRBV6-5 to TRBJ2-3, with D possibly TRBD1 on 5 matching bases. V was cut by 6 bases and J by 4 bases, with 14 bases left in between. The CDR3 contains 14 residues. CDR1 and CDR2 (germline): MNHEY, SVGAGI. The CDR3 DNA follows: TGTGCCAGCAGCTCGATAGACAGTTCAGATACGCAGTATTTT. Its protein is CASSSIDSSDTQYF.

Comment on this clone: Germline and junction disagree at one end, which may indicate a read error. The chain combines TRBV7-7 with TRBJ2-5; 10 positions agree with TRBD2. Germline CDR1 and CDR2: SSHAT and FNYEAQ (reference sequence). The CDR3 totals 16 residues. Written as DNA, the CDR3 is TGTGCTAGCAGCGTAAACCTAGCGGGAGTTCAAGAGACCCAGTACTTC. This encodes CASSVNLAGVQETQYF. Complete variable domain (other parts from reference TRBV7-7 and TRBJ2-5): GAGVSQSPRYKVTKRGQDVTLRCDPISSHATLYWYQQALGQGPEFLTYFNYEAQPDKSGLPSDRFSAERPEGSISTLTIQRTEQRDSAMYRCASSVNLAGVQETQYFGPGTRLLVL.

This sequence joins TRBV29-1 and TRBJ1-1, with D maybe TRBD1 (6 bases). V lost 7 bases and J lost 3, with 12 bases in between. CDR3 length: 12 amino acids. Looked up from germline, CDR1 is SQVTM and CDR2 is ANQGSEA. In DNA form, the CDR3 reads TGCAGCGGGGGGGCAGGGGACACTGAAGCTTTCTTT. Its translation: CSGGAGDTEAFF. Together with reference TRBV29-1 and TRBJ1-1, the CDR3 gives the full variable domain: SAVISQKPSRDICQRGTSLTIQCQVDSQVTMMFWYRQQPGQSLTLIATANQGSEATYESGFVIDKFPISRPNLTFSTLTVSNMSPEDSSIYLCSGGAGDTEAFFGQGTRLTVV.